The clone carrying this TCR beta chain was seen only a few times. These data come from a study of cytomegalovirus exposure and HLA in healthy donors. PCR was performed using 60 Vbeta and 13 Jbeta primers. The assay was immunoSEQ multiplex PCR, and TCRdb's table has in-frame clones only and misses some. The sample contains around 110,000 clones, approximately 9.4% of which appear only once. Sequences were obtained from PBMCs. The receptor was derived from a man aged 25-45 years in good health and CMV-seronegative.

The CDR3 bases are TGCAGCGTAGCCGACAGGGCTTATGGCTACACCTTC. Protein product: CSVADRAYGYTF. The chain uses TRBV29-1 and TRBJ1-2; 7 nucleotides match TRBD1. The ends lost 6 bases at V and 5 bases at J; junction bases unmatched: 6. This CDR3 has 12 residues. Germline CDR1 and CDR2: SQVTM and ANQGSEA. The full variable domain, completed using reference TRBV29-1 and TRBJ1-2, is SAVISQKPSRDICQRGTSLTIQCQVDSQVTMMFWYRQQPGQSLTLIATANQGSEATYESGFVIDKFPISRPNLTFSTLTVSNMSPEDSSIYLCSVADRAYGYTFGSGTRLTVV.